The rows below give T cell receptor beta chains drawn from one sample of a study of T cells after yellow fever vaccination. TCRdb re-called the 5' RACE reads with MiXCR, one entry per CDR3 protein. The table records about 69,000 distinct CDR3 sequences, approximately 5.9% of them present only once. Material: CD4+ T cells sorted from PBMCs, obtained around 16 days after the first yellow fever vaccination. These receptors were collected from a man between 18 and 29 years old who received the YFV17D yellow fever vaccine. CDR3s include the opening cysteine and the closing phenylalanine or tryptophan. A D gene is named only where the DNA matches it firmly. Clone size is shown for a subset of rows, as once, few, many or a class of expanded clone.

many,TRBD2,TRBJ2-5,TRBV29-1,TGCAGCGTTCCCGGACTAGCGGGGGGACTAGAGACCCAGTACTTC,CSVPGLAGGLETQYF
-,-,TRBJ2-2,TRBV5-1,TGCGCCAGCAGATTACGCGACAGAGACCCTCCCGGGGAGCTGTTTTTT,CASRLRDRDPPGELFF
many,TRBD2,TRBJ2-3,TRBV7-2,TGTGCCAGCAGCTTTAACGGGGGGGAATCGGATACGCAGTATTTT,CASSFNGGESDTQYF
many,TRBD1,TRBJ1-5,TRBV7-2,TGTGCCAGCAGCTTAACAGGGGTTGATCAGCCCCAGCATTTT,CASSLTGVDQPQHF
many,-,TRBJ2-5,TRBV5-1,TGCGCCAGCAGCGCCCAGGGGTCCCAAGAGACCCAGTACTTC,CASSAQGSQETQYF
many,TRBD2,TRBJ2-3,TRBV14,TGTGCCAGCAGCCAAGCCCCCCGGAGACTAGCGGGGGGCCGGAATACGCAGTATTTT,CASSQAPRRLAGGRNTQYF
many,-,TRBJ2-1,TRBV5-1,TGCGCCAGCAGCTTGGCGGGACTTGGGCAGTTCTTC,CASSLAGLGQFF
many,-,TRBJ2-5,TRBV7-2,TGTGCCAGCAGCCCCTCAAATGGGGAGACCCAGTACTTC,CASSPSNGETQYF
many,TRBD2,TRBJ2-1,TRBV5-1,TGCGCCAGCAGCCGATCACTAGCGGGGGCCCACAATGAGCAGTTCTTC,CASSRSLAGAHNEQFF
many,TRBD1,TRBJ1-4,TRBV5-1,TGCGCCAGCAGCCGCGGACAGGGAGGAATTGGTAATGAAAAACTGTTTTTT,CASSRGQGGIGNEKLFF
-,-,TRBJ1-1,TRBV20-1,TGCAGTGCTAGGTCTAACACTGAAGCTTTCTTT,CSARSNTEAFF
many,TRBD1,TRBJ1-4,TRBV18,TGTGCCAGCTCACCACGGACAGGGTCTAATGAAAAACTGTTTTTT,CASSPRTGSNEKLFF
many,-,TRBJ2-7,TRBV10-3,TGTGCCATCAGTGAGCAGGGAATAGGGCGAGGGGACGAGCAGTACTTC,CAISEQGIGRGDEQYF
many,TRBD2,TRBJ2-5,TRBV7-9,TGTGCCAGCAGCTTAGGGGTGGGGGGGCAAGAGACCCAGTACTTC,CASSLGVGGQETQYF
many,-,TRBJ1-4,TRBV5-1,TGCGCCAGCAGCTTGGAGGGGACTAATGAAAAACTGTTTTTT,CASSLEGTNEKLFF
many,-,TRBJ2-5,TRBV9,TGTGCCAGCAGCGTAGACAGGACAGAGACCCAGTACTTC,CASSVDRTETQYF